This T cell receptor beta chain was sequenced in a study of Tregs in tolerant kidney transplant recipients. Unstimulated regulatory T cells (CD4+CD25+CD127-), CD4+CD25- non-regulatory cells, CD4 and CD8 cells were FACS-sorted from thawed PBMCs. Germline CDR1 MNHNS, CDR2 SASEGT. This CDR3 region has 17 residues. Trimming cost V 1 base and J 6 bases; bases outside gene matches: 9. General study results and limits: In tolerant patients, donor-specific Tregs outgrew total Tregs, suggesting antigen-driven expansion.

Concerning this clone: Its antigen is undetermined. The read ends 3 residues early relative to the CDR3; the germline J gene fills the gap.

This table comes from immunoSEQ multiplex PCR, and its TCRdb copy is limited to in-frame clones, with some not included. The clone table shows over 45,000 clones, with the ten largest holding around 0.8%. This sequence was found in a human donor who received a combined kidney and bone marrow transplant. The specimen comprised CD4+ T cells from blood, sampled before the transplant. The chain uses TRBV6-1 and TRBJ2-3; TRBD2 matches at 11 bases. The CDR3 sequence: CASSEDIAGGPVDTQYF. The sequenced part of the CDR3 DNA is TGTGCCAGCAGTGAAGATATAGCGGGAGGGCCGGTGGATACG.